This is a list of T cell receptor beta chains from one sample in a study of OX40 agonist ivuxolimab in advanced cancers. Repertoires were generated with immunoSEQ multiplex PCR, while TCRdb's copy carries only in-frame clones and drops some. The sample includes about 100,000 clones, around 91% of them seen just once. The specimen was CD4+ or CD8+ T cells sorted from blood, collected in a trial of the OX40 agonist ivuxolimab. Every receptor here comes from an adult with an advanced solid tumor such as melanoma, head and neck, liver or kidney cancer. The CDR3 runs from the conserved cysteine through the conserved F or W. A D gene is named only where the DNA matches it firmly. A clone size is listed for some rows: how often the clone was seen (once, few, many), or a class if it is expanded.

j_call: TRBJ1-1
clone_size: NA
v_call: TRBV19
d_call: TRBD1
cdr3_aa: CASSPQTGGNTEAFF
cdr3_nt: TGTGCCAGTAGTCCCCAGACAGGGGGCAACACTGAAGCTTTCTTT

j_call: TRBJ1-5
clone_size: NA
v_call: TRBV15
d_call: TRBD1
cdr3_aa: CATSRDGTVNQPQHF
cdr3_nt: TGTGCCACCAGCAGAGACGGGACAGTCAATCAGCCCCAGCATTTT

j_call: TRBJ2-3
clone_size: NA
v_call: TRBV9
d_call: NA
cdr3_aa: CASSVVAARHTDTQYF
cdr3_nt: TGTGCCAGCAGCGTAGTAGCGGCGCGCCACACTGATACGCAGTATTTT

j_call: TRBJ2-7
clone_size: NA
v_call: TRBV9
d_call: TRBD2
cdr3_aa: CASSPNHGGGFAYEQYF
cdr3_nt: TGTGCCAGCAGCCCCAACCACGGGGGGGGCTTTGCCTACGAGCAGTACTTC

j_call: TRBJ1-4
clone_size: NA
v_call: TRBV5-1
d_call: NA
cdr3_aa: CASSSGSATNEKLFF
cdr3_nt: TGCGCCAGCAGCTCGGGTTCGGCAACTAATGAAAAACTGTTTTTT

j_call: TRBJ1-3
clone_size: NA
v_call: TRBV19
d_call: NA
cdr3_aa: CASSSGNTIYF
cdr3_nt: TGTGCCAGCTCCTCTGGAAACACCATATATTTT

j_call: TRBJ1-6
clone_size: NA
v_call: TRBV27
d_call: NA
cdr3_aa: CASSQKGPGSPLHF
cdr3_nt: TGTGCCAGCAGCCAAAAAGGCCCGGGGTCACCCCTCCACTTT

j_call: TRBJ2-2
clone_size: NA
v_call: TRBV2
d_call: NA
cdr3_aa: CASSERSNTGELFF
cdr3_nt: TGTGCCAGCAGCGAGCGTTCGAACACCGGGGAGCTGTTTTTT

j_call: TRBJ2-1
clone_size: NA
v_call: TRBV2
d_call: NA
cdr3_aa: CASSDNRAGSEQFF
cdr3_nt: TGTGCCAGCAGTGACAATAGGGCAGGGAGTGAGCAGTTCTTC

j_call: TRBJ2-2
clone_size: NA
v_call: TRBV5-1
d_call: NA
cdr3_aa: CASSRSGPNTGELFF
cdr3_nt: TGCGCCAGCAGCAGATCCGGGCCAAACACCGGGGAGCTGTTTTTT

j_call: TRBJ1-2
clone_size: NA
v_call: TRBV28
d_call: NA
cdr3_aa: CASLKDRYGYTF
cdr3_nt: TGTGCCAGCCTCAAGGACAGATATGGCTACACCTTC

j_call: TRBJ1-6
clone_size: NA
v_call: TRBV30
d_call: NA
cdr3_aa: CAWSVLGGIDSPLHF
cdr3_nt: TGTGCCTGGAGTGTACTAGGGGGTATAGATTCACCCCTCCACTTT

j_call: TRBJ2-3
clone_size: NA
v_call: TRBV27
d_call: TRBD2
cdr3_aa: CASSLYSLWREGQGTDTQYF
cdr3_nt: TGTGCCAGCAGTTTATACTCTTTATGGCGGGAGGGCCAGGGCACAGATACGCAGTATTTT

j_call: TRBJ1-2
clone_size: once
v_call: TRBV19
d_call: NA
cdr3_aa: CASTETPRGLDGYTF
cdr3_nt: TGTGCCAGTACCGAGACACCTAGGGGGTTAGATGGCTACACCTTC

j_call: TRBJ2-7
clone_size: few
v_call: TRBV5-1
d_call: NA
cdr3_aa: CASSLKQGRSEQYF
cdr3_nt: TGCGCCAGCAGCTTGAAACAGGGACGAAGCGAGCAGTACTTC

j_call: TRBJ2-3
clone_size: NA
v_call: TRBV5-1
d_call: NA
cdr3_aa: CASSTGLTDTQYF
cdr3_nt: TGCGCCAGCAGTACCGGACTCACAGATACGCAGTATTTT

j_call: TRBJ1-4
clone_size: NA
v_call: TRBV19
d_call: NA
cdr3_aa: CASSVGGHVGLFF
cdr3_nt: TGTGCCAGTAGTGTGGGGGGACACGTTGGACTGTTTTTT

j_call: TRBJ1-6
clone_size: NA
v_call: TRBV2
d_call: NA
cdr3_aa: CASSEALPPPLHF
cdr3_nt: TGTGCCAGCAGTGAAGCGCTCCCTCCACCCCTCCACTTT

j_call: TRBJ2-1
clone_size: NA
v_call: TRBV19
d_call: TRBD2
cdr3_aa: CASSIQLSGGLNEQFF
cdr3_nt: TGTGCCAGTAGTATACAGCTTAGCGGGGGTCTAAATGAGCAGTTCTTC

j_call: TRBJ2-2
clone_size: NA
v_call: TRBV30
d_call: NA
cdr3_aa: CAWSPLVFTGELFF
cdr3_nt: TGTGCCTGGAGTCCTCTAGTGTTCACCGGGGAGCTGTTTTTT

j_call: TRBJ2-1
clone_size: NA
v_call: TRBV9
d_call: NA
cdr3_aa: CASSAGVIYNEQFF
cdr3_nt: TGTGCCAGCAGCGCGGGAGTCATCTACAATGAGCAGTTCTTC

j_call: TRBJ2-7
clone_size: NA
v_call: TRBV27
d_call: TRBD1
cdr3_aa: CAKGTGTANYEQYF
cdr3_nt: TGTGCCAAAGGAACCGGGACAGCGAACTACGAGCAGTACTTC

j_call: TRBJ2-7
clone_size: NA
v_call: TRBV2
d_call: TRBD2
cdr3_aa: CASSGNSGGYEQYF
cdr3_nt: TGTGCCAGCAGTGGTAATAGCGGGGGATACGAGCAGTACTTC

j_call: TRBJ2-7
clone_size: NA
v_call: TRBV5-1
d_call: TRBD1
cdr3_aa: CASRDREYEQYF
cdr3_nt: TGCGCCAGCAGGGACAGGGAATACGAGCAGTACTTC

j_call: TRBJ2-3
clone_size: NA
v_call: TRBV5-4
d_call: NA
cdr3_aa: CASSQVDTDTQYF
cdr3_nt: TGTGCCAGCAGCCAGGTGGATACAGATACGCAGTATTTT

j_call: TRBJ2-7
clone_size: NA
v_call: TRBV30
d_call: TRBD1
cdr3_aa: CAWETGGHEQYF
cdr3_nt: TGTGCCTGGGAAACAGGGGGCCACGAGCAGTACTTC

j_call: TRBJ2-7
clone_size: NA
v_call: TRBV5-4
d_call: TRBD1
cdr3_aa: CASSKGGQAYEQYF
cdr3_nt: TGTGCCAGCAGCAAGGGGGGACAGGCCTACGAGCAGTACTTC

j_call: TRBJ1-1
clone_size: NA
v_call: TRBV18
d_call: TRBD1
cdr3_aa: CASSPKQGGGTEAFF
cdr3_nt: TGTGCCAGCTCACCGAAACAGGGGGGTGGTACTGAAGCTTTCTTT

j_call: TRBJ1-5
clone_size: once
v_call: TRBV2
d_call: NA
cdr3_aa: CASSRQPNQPQHF
cdr3_nt: TGTGCCAGCAGCAGACAGCCCAATCAGCCCCAGCATTTT

j_call: TRBJ2-4
clone_size: NA
v_call: TRBV11-2
d_call: NA
cdr3_aa: CASSTRLAKNIQYF
cdr3_nt: TGTGCCAGCAGCACAAGACTAGCCAAAAACATTCAGTACTTC

j_call: TRBJ2-3
clone_size: NA
v_call: TRBV7-3
d_call: TRBD1
cdr3_aa: CASSLGQGADTDTQYF
cdr3_nt: TGTGCCAGCAGCTTAGGACAGGGGGCTGATACAGATACGCAGTATTTT

j_call: TRBJ2-5
clone_size: NA
v_call: TRBV7-9
d_call: NA
cdr3_aa: CASSLGDLRETQYF
cdr3_nt: TGTGCCAGCAGCCTAGGAGATCTCAGAGAGACCCAGTACTTC

j_call: TRBJ1-5
clone_size: few
v_call: TRBV5-1
d_call: NA
cdr3_aa: CASSVGTDYSNQPQHF
cdr3_nt: TGCGCCAGCAGCGTTGGGACGGATTATAGCAATCAGCCCCAGCATTTT

j_call: TRBJ2-7
clone_size: NA
v_call: TRBV5-1
d_call: TRBD1
cdr3_aa: CASSLGRGLPSVYF
cdr3_nt: TGCGCCAGCAGCTTGGGCAGGGGGCTTCCCTCAGTCTACTTC

j_call: TRBJ1-5
clone_size: NA
v_call: TRBV28
d_call: NA
cdr3_aa: CASSIEQDQPQHF
cdr3_nt: TGTGCCAGCAGTATTGAACAGGATCAGCCCCAGCATTTT

j_call: TRBJ1-6
clone_size: NA
v_call: TRBV5-1
d_call: TRBD1
cdr3_aa: CASSWDSRHGNSPLHF
cdr3_nt: TGCGCCAGCAGCTGGGACAGTCGACACGGGAATTCACCCCTCCACTTT

j_call: TRBJ1-4
clone_size: NA
v_call: TRBV18
d_call: NA
cdr3_aa: CASSPPGGPANEKLFF
cdr3_nt: TGTGCCAGCTCACCACCGGGGGGCCCGGCTAATGAAAAACTGTTTTTT

j_call: TRBJ2-7
clone_size: NA
v_call: TRBV7-2
d_call: NA
cdr3_aa: CASSLDGGPREQYF
cdr3_nt: TGTGCCAGCAGCTTAGATGGGGGACCGCGCGAGCAGTACTTC

j_call: TRBJ2-7
clone_size: NA
v_call: TRBV9
d_call: TRBD1
cdr3_aa: CASSDRTGFNEQYF
cdr3_nt: TGTGCCAGCAGCGACCGGACAGGGTTTAACGAGCAGTACTTC

j_call: TRBJ2-7
clone_size: NA
v_call: TRBV6-6
d_call: NA
cdr3_aa: CASGEGGRNEQYF
cdr3_nt: TGTGCCAGCGGAGAGGGTGGACGGAACGAGCAGTACTTC

j_call: TRBJ1-2
clone_size: NA
v_call: TRBV27
d_call: NA
cdr3_aa: CASSLRDTGYGYTF
cdr3_nt: TGTGCCAGCAGTCTTCGGGACACCGGCTATGGCTACACCTTC

j_call: TRBJ1-3
clone_size: NA
v_call: TRBV18
d_call: TRBD1
cdr3_aa: CASSQDRAGNTIYF
cdr3_nt: TGTGCCAGCTCTCAGGACAGGGCTGGAAACACCATATATTTT

j_call: TRBJ2-2
clone_size: NA
v_call: TRBV7-3
d_call: NA
cdr3_aa: CASSPGPGRGGELFF
cdr3_nt: TGTGCCAGCAGCCCCGGGCCAGGGCGAGGGGGGGAGCTGTTTTTT

j_call: TRBJ2-3
clone_size: NA
v_call: TRBV21-1
d_call: NA
cdr3_aa: CASSNRRQTPTDTQYF
cdr3_nt: TGTGCCAGCAGCAACCGTCGGCAAACTCCCACAGATACGCAGTATTTT

j_call: TRBJ2-2
clone_size: NA
v_call: TRBV2
d_call: NA
cdr3_aa: CASVPGRGSTGELFF
cdr3_nt: TGTGCCAGCGTGCCCGGGAGAGGGAGCACCGGGGAGCTGTTTTTT

j_call: TRBJ2-5
clone_size: once
v_call: TRBV13
d_call: NA
cdr3_aa: CASSSWKQETQYF
cdr3_nt: TGTGCCAGCAGCTCTTGGAAACAAGAGACCCAGTACTTC

j_call: TRBJ2-3
clone_size: NA
v_call: TRBV19
d_call: TRBD2
cdr3_aa: CASSFLPSGSSTDTQYF
cdr3_nt: TGTGCCAGTAGTTTCCTACCTAGCGGGAGCTCCACAGATACGCAGTATTTT

j_call: TRBJ2-2
clone_size: NA
v_call: TRBV18
d_call: NA
cdr3_aa: CASSPQNLLGELFF
cdr3_nt: TGTGCCAGCTCACCCCAGAATCTCCTCGGGGAGCTGTTTTTT

j_call: TRBJ1-5
clone_size: few
v_call: TRBV2
d_call: NA
cdr3_aa: CASGEAISNQPQHF
cdr3_nt: TGTGCCAGCGGGGAGGCTATTAGCAATCAGCCCCAGCATTTT

j_call: TRBJ2-7
clone_size: NA
v_call: TRBV5-4
d_call: TRBD2
cdr3_aa: CASSFGGVGLFPEQYF
cdr3_nt: TGTGCCAGCAGCTTCGGGGGGGTAGGGCTCTTTCCCGAGCAGTACTTC

j_call: TRBJ2-5
clone_size: NA
v_call: TRBV10-3
d_call: NA
cdr3_aa: CAIGPDVGTQETQYF
cdr3_nt: TGTGCCATCGGGCCAGATGTAGGGACCCAAGAGACCCAGTACTTC

j_call: TRBJ1-5
clone_size: NA
v_call: TRBV19
d_call: NA
cdr3_aa: CASSAGGYQPQHF
cdr3_nt: TGTGCCAGTAGTGCTGGGGGCTACCAGCCCCAGCATTTT

j_call: TRBJ1-1
clone_size: NA
v_call: TRBV6-6
d_call: NA
cdr3_aa: CASRNQGEAFF
cdr3_nt: TGTGCCAGCAGAAACCAAGGTGAAGCTTTCTTT

j_call: TRBJ2-1
clone_size: NA
v_call: TRBV7-8
d_call: NA
cdr3_aa: CASSLGTVNEQFF
cdr3_nt: TGTGCCAGCAGCTTAGGGACAGTCAATGAGCAGTTCTTC

j_call: TRBJ1-2
clone_size: NA
v_call: TRBV2
d_call: TRBD1
cdr3_aa: CASTGQGVTNYGYTF
cdr3_nt: TGTGCCAGCACGGGACAGGGGGTTACTAACTATGGCTACACCTTC

j_call: TRBJ2-3
clone_size: NA
v_call: TRBV28
d_call: TRBD2
cdr3_aa: CASSSGLAGGLADTQYF
cdr3_nt: TGTGCCAGCAGTTCGGGACTAGCGGGAGGTCTGGCAGATACGCAGTATTTT

j_call: TRBJ2-3
clone_size: NA
v_call: TRBV2
d_call: TRBD1
cdr3_aa: CASGWDRNTDTQYF
cdr3_nt: TGTGCCAGCGGTTGGGACAGAAACACAGATACGCAGTATTTT

j_call: TRBJ2-7
clone_size: NA
v_call: TRBV5-4
d_call: TRBD2
cdr3_aa: CASSLASASGGYEQYF
cdr3_nt: TGTGCCAGCAGCTTGGCCTCGGCTAGCGGTGGGTACGAGCAGTACTTC

j_call: TRBJ2-1
clone_size: NA
v_call: TRBV11-2
d_call: TRBD2
cdr3_aa: CASSQGMRLAGGPEFF
cdr3_nt: TGTGCCAGCAGCCAAGGGATGAGACTAGCGGGAGGGCCCGAGTTCTTC

j_call: TRBJ2-3
clone_size: NA
v_call: TRBV21-1
d_call: NA
cdr3_aa: CASFRRPKTVYSTDTQYF
cdr3_nt: TGTGCCAGCTTCCGACGGCCTAAGACCGTTTATAGCACAGATACGCAGTATTTT